Listed below are T cell receptor beta chains from one sample, sequenced in a study of blood T cell repertoires in COVID-19. Generated by immunoSEQ multiplex PCR, the TCRdb table keeps only in-frame clones and is missing some. Here the sample spans nearly 110,000 clones, over 60% being singletons. Sequencing was performed on peripheral blood. All receptors derive from a man between 65 and 79 years old with acute or convalescent COVID-19. Each CDR3 is given with its conserved first and last residue. D genes are given only for firm matches. Clone size appears in some rows only: once, few, many, or a class for an expanded clone.

>TRBV9|few|TRBJ1-1|TRBD1
CASRDDRGPNTEAFF
TGTGCCAGCAGAGATGACAGGGGGCCGAACACTGAAGCTTTCTTT
>TRBV27|.|TRBJ2-1|TRBD1
CASSPGQVNEQFF
TGTGCCAGCAGTCCCGGACAGGTCAATGAGCAGTTCTTC
>TRBV5-5|.|TRBJ2-5|.
CASSHERGWKETQYF
TGTGCCAGCAGTCACGAACGGGGATGGAAAGAGACCCAGTACTTC
>TRBV20-1|.|TRBJ1-3|.
CSASPATVPGNTIYF
TGCAGTGCTAGTCCCGCGACAGTTCCTGGAAACACCATATATTTT
>TRBV7-7|.|TRBJ2-3|.
CASSLGGRHTDTQYF
TGTGCTAGCAGCTTGGGGGGGCGTCACACAGATACGCAGTATTTT
>TRBV10-3|.|TRBJ1-2|.
CAISDSGISRGYTF
TGTGCCATCAGTGACTCGGGGATAAGCCGCGGCTACACCTTC
>TRBV18|few|TRBJ2-1|TRBD1
CASSSYRGNEQFF
TGTGCCAGCTCATCCTACAGGGGTAATGAGCAGTTCTTC
>TRBV7-2|.|TRBJ2-2|TRBD1
CASSFYRGTGELFF
TGTGCCAGCAGCTTTTACAGGGGGACCGGGGAGCTGTTTTTT
>TRBV27|.|TRBJ2-5|TRBD1
CASSQGQVRQETQYF
TGTGCCAGCAGCCAAGGACAGGTGCGTCAAGAGACCCAGTACTTC
>TRBV23-1|few|TRBJ1-1|TRBD1
CASSQSSDRVFPLKFVAFF
TGCGCCAGCAGTCAATCCTCCGACAGGGTGTTCCCTCTGAAGTTTGTAGCTTTCTTT
>TRBV2|.|TRBJ2-7|TRBD2
CASSESGEGYEQYF
TGTGCCAGCAGTGAAAGCGGGGAGGGTTACGAGCAGTACTTC
>TRBV5-1|.|TRBJ1-2|.
CASSLESGLNYGYTF
TGCGCCAGCAGCTTGGAGTCAGGCCTAAACTATGGCTACACCTTC
>TRBV2|.|TRBJ1-3|TRBD1
CASNEGDSGNTIYF
TGTGCCAGCAACGAGGGGGACAGTGGAAACACCATATATTTT
>TRBV5-1|.|TRBJ2-1|.
CASSGGNYNEQFF
TGCGCCAGCAGCGGCGGGAACTACAATGAGCAGTTCTTC
>TRBV29-1|.|TRBJ2-5|TRBD1
CSVVGTGGLQETQYF
TGCAGCGTTGTTGGGACAGGGGGCCTCCAAGAGACCCAGTACTTC
>TRBV11-3|.|TRBJ2-5|TRBD1
CASSRGQGSQETQYF
TGTGCCAGCAGCAGAGGACAGGGCAGCCAAGAGACCCAGTACTTC
>TRBV3-1/TRBV3-2|.|TRBJ2-1|.
CASSQELANNEQFF
TGTGCCAGCAGCCAAGAACTAGCCAACAATGAGCAGTTCTTC
>TRBV7-2|few|TRBJ2-3|TRBD2
CASSFVAGGQGDTQYF
TGTGCCAGCAGCTTTGTAGCGGGGGGCCAGGGAGATACGCAGTATTTT
>TRBV5-1|.|TRBJ2-7|.
CASSLKQEQYF
TGCGCCAGCAGCTTAAAACAAGAGCAGTACTTC
>TRBV5-1|.|TRBJ1-4|.
CASSLGSVATNEKLFF
TGCGCCAGCAGCTTGGGTTCCGTTGCAACTAATGAAAAACTGTTTTTT
>TRBV11-2|.|TRBJ1-1|TRBD1
CASSSSGQGGDTEAFF
TGTGCCAGCAGCTCGTCCGGACAGGGGGGAGACACTGAAGCTTTCTTT
>TRBV6-5|.|TRBJ2-7|.
CASSSGQNYEQYF
TGTGCCAGCAGTTCTGGACAAAACTACGAGCAGTACTTC
>TRBV9|few|TRBJ2-7|.
CASSTDSYEQYF
TGTGCCAGCAGCACAGACTCCTACGAGCAGTACTTC
>TRBV19|.|TRBJ2-7|TRBD1
CASSMAGGYYEQYF
TGTGCCAGTAGTATGGCAGGGGGCTACTACGAGCAGTACTTC
>TRBV3-1/TRBV3-2|once|TRBJ2-1|.
CASSQAGVEQFF
TGTGCCAGCAGCCAAGCGGGGGTCGAGCAGTTCTTC
>TRBV7-8|.|TRBJ1-2|.
CASSLGHRNYGYTF
TGTGCCAGCAGCTTAGGTCACAGGAACTATGGCTACACCTTC
>TRBV2|.|TRBJ1-3|TRBD1
CASSGTGASGNTIYF
TGTGCCAGCAGTGGGACAGGGGCTTCTGGAAACACCATATATTTT
>TRBV9|.|TRBJ2-2|TRBD1
CASSVGGTGANTGELFF
TGTGCCAGCAGCGTAGGAGGGACAGGGGCGAACACCGGGGAGCTGTTTTTT
>TRBV7-8|.|TRBJ1-3|.
CASSLERVAGNTIYF
TGTGCCAGCAGCTTAGAGAGAGTGGCTGGAAACACCATATATTTT
>TRBV7-2|.|TRBJ2-1|.
CASRQTASSYNEQFF
TGTGCCAGCAGGCAGACTGCAAGCTCCTACAATGAGCAGTTCTTC
>TRBV27|.|TRBJ2-7|TRBD1
CASSGTANYEQYF
TGTGCCAGCAGCGGGACAGCCAATTACGAGCAGTACTTC
>TRBV11-1|.|TRBJ2-7|.
CASSFRQDYEQYF
TGTGCCAGCAGCTTTAGGCAGGACTACGAGCAGTACTTC
>TRBV10-3|.|TRBJ2-3|.
CAISEQLDTDTQYF
TGTGCCATCAGTGAGCAGCTAGACACAGATACGCAGTATTTT
>TRBV27|.|TRBJ1-3|.
CASSIRGGGNTIYF
TGTGCCAGCAGTATCCGCGGAGGTGGAAACACCATATATTTT
>TRBV6-5|.|TRBJ2-5|.
CASSRTIQETQYF
TGTGCCAGCAGTAGGACTATCCAAGAGACCCAGTACTTC
>TRBV2|once|TRBJ2-1|.
CATQLANPGEQFF
TGTGCCACTCAACTCGCGAACCCCGGTGAGCAGTTCTTC
>TRBV3-1/TRBV3-2|.|TRBJ2-3|TRBD2
CASSQPLAGGYTDTQYF
TGTGCCAGCAGCCAACCTCTAGCGGGGGGGTACACAGATACGCAGTATTTT
>TRBV6-4|.|TRBJ1-6|.
CASSEQGNSPLHF
TGTGCCAGCAGTGAGCAGGGGAATTCACCCCTCCACTTT
>TRBV24-1|.|TRBJ2-5|.
CATSDLETQYF
TGTGCCACCAGTGATCTAGAGACCCAGTACTTC
>TRBV7-9|once|TRBJ2-5|.
CASSQYWGLGTQYF
TGTGCCAGCAGCCAATATTGGGGGCTGGGGACCCAGTACTTC
>TRBV7-7|.|TRBJ2-3|TRBD2
CASSLEAGGTQYF
TGTGCTAGCAGCTTAGAAGCGGGGGGAACGCAGTATTTT
>TRBV19|.|TRBJ1-5|.
CASSNLQGVGEPQHF
TGTGCCAGTAGTAACTTACAGGGAGTTGGAGAGCCCCAGCATTTT
>TRBV19|.|TRBJ1-1|.
CASSSRVRTEAFF
TGTGCCAGTAGTTCCAGGGTTCGCACTGAAGCTTTCTTT
>TRBV3-1/TRBV3-2|.|TRBJ2-1|.
CASSQVPGNEQFF
TGTGCCAGCAGCCAAGTGCCCGGCAATGAGCAGTTCTTC
>TRBV5-8|few|TRBJ2-4|TRBD1
CASSSTGLAKNIQYF
TGTGCCAGCAGCTCGACAGGGTTAGCCAAAAACATTCAGTACTTC
>TRBV5-1|.|TRBJ2-2|.
CASSLAESRAAGELFF
TGCGCCAGCAGCTTGGCAGAATCCAGGGCGGCCGGGGAGCTGTTTTTT
>TRBV9|.|TRBJ1-1|.
CASSVAGNTEAFF
TGTGCCAGCAGCGTAGCAGGGAACACTGAAGCTTTCTTT
>TRBV4-1|.|TRBJ2-3|TRBD2
CASSQDGAGGLTDTQYF
TGCGCCAGCAGCCAAGATGGAGCGGGGGGGCTCACAGATACGCAGTATTTT
>TRBV10-2|.|TRBJ1-6|TRBD1
CASYRGDRGDNSPLHF
TGCGCCAGCTACCGAGGTGACAGGGGGGATAATTCACCCCTCCACTTT
>TRBV7-8|few|TRBJ1-4|.
CASSPAGQEKLFF
TGTGCCAGCAGCCCCGCGGGGCAGGAAAAACTGTTTTTT
>TRBV18|.|TRBJ1-1|TRBD1
CASSPYVGQPNTEAFF
TGTGCCAGCTCACCCTACGTGGGACAGCCGAACACTGAAGCTTTCTTT
>TRBV7-9|.|TRBJ1-2|TRBD1
CASSLETGGGYTF
TGTGCCAGCAGCTTAGAGACAGGGGGTGGCTACACCTTC
>TRBV5-6|.|TRBJ1-4|.
CASSPVRATNEKLFF
TGTGCCAGCAGCCCCGTGCGGGCAACTAATGAAAAACTGTTTTTT
>TRBV7-7|.|TRBJ2-2|.
CASSLAGGNTGELFF
TGTGCTAGCAGCTTAGCTGGCGGGAACACCGGGGAGCTGTTTTTT
>TRBV12-5|.|TRBJ2-7|TRBD1
CASGQGAGYEQYF
TGTGCTAGTGGACAGGGGGCGGGCTACGAGCAGTACTTC
>TRBV7-2|.|TRBJ2-2|TRBD1
CASSLYTGAGELFF
TGTGCCAGCAGCCTATATACAGGGGCCGGGGAGCTGTTTTTT
>TRBV28|.|TRBJ2-7|TRBD1
CASSLVGQGLDEQYF
TGTGCCAGCAGTTTAGTGGGACAGGGGCTCGACGAGCAGTACTTC
>TRBV2|.|TRBJ1-1|TRBD1
CASTEQGAGTEAFF
TGTGCCAGCACTGAACAGGGGGCGGGGACTGAAGCTTTCTTT
>TRBV6-4|.|TRBJ2-2|.
CASSVGVNTGELFF
TGTGCCAGCAGTGTCGGGGTGAACACCGGGGAGCTGTTTTTT
>TRBV3-1/TRBV3-2|once|TRBJ2-1|TRBD1
CASSLSDRSYNEQFF
TGTGCCAGCAGCCTTTCGGACAGGTCCTACAATGAGCAGTTCTTC